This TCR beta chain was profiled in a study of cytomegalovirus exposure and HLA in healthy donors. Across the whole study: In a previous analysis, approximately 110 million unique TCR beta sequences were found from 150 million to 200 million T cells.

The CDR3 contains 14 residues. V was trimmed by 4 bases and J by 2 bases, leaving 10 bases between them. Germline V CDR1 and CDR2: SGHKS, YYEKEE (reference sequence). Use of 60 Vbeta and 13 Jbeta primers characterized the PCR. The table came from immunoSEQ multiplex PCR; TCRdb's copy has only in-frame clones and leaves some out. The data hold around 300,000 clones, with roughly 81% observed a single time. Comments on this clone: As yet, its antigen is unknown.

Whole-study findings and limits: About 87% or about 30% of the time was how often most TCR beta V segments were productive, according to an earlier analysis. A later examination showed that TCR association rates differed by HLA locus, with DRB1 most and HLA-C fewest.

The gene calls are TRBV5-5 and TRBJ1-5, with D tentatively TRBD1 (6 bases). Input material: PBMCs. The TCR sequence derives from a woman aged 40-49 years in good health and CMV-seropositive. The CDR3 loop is CASSLEGGNQPQHF. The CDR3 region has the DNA TGTGCCAGCAGCCTGGAGGGGGGCAATCAGCCCCAGCATTTT.